One sample yielded the 5 T cell receptor beta chains listed below, sequenced in a study of blood T cell repertoires in COVID-19. Repertoires were generated with immunoSEQ multiplex PCR, while TCRdb's copy carries only in-frame clones and drops some. The repertoire has about 90,000 clones, approximately 90% of them found once; the top ten carry approximately 2.2%. The specimen sequenced was peripheral blood. Receptors originate from a human donor with active COVID-19. The donor label of this sample is uncertain.

This clone was counted a few times. V gene TRBV6-5 combines with J gene TRBJ1-6; the D is unclear. CDR1 is MNHEY, CDR2 SVGAGI, per germline. The CDR3 contains 15 residues. Trimming shortened V by 10 bases and J by 10 bases, and 23 bases separated the two germline ends. CDR3 sequence: CATALGRGFRSPLHF. As DNA, the CDR3 is TGTGCCACCGCCCTCGGTAGAGGGTTTCGCTCACCCCTCCACTTT.

V and J are TRBV4-1 and TRBJ2-3, with 9 nucleotides matching TRBD2. After removal of 6 bases from V and 4 bases from J, the junction contained 5 bases not matched to a gene. Germline V gene data show CDR1 as MGHRA and CDR2 as YSYEKL. This CDR3 spans 14 amino acids. In nucleotides, the CDR3 is TGCGCCAGCAGGGAAGCGGGGGGCGCAGATACGCAGTATTTT. Its translation: CASREAGGADTQYF.

The V gene is TRBV29-1, the J gene TRBJ1-2; 10 nucleotides match TRBD1. CDR1 and CDR2 from the germline V gene are SQVTM and ANQGSEA. The CDR3 totals 13 residues. V was clipped by 5 bases and J by 6 bases; unmatched bases: 6. The CDR3 reads CSVPRGTGDGYTF. The CDR3 DNA is TGCAGCGTTCCCCGGGGGACAGGGGATGGCTACACCTTC. Supplemented by reference TRBV29-1 and TRBJ1-2, the full variable domain reads SAVISQKPSRDICQRGTSLTIQCQVDSQVTMMFWYRQQPGQSLTLIATANQGSEATYESGFVIDKFPISRPNLTFSTLTVSNMSPEDSSIYLCSVPRGTGDGYTFGSGTRLTVV.

V and J are TRBV4-1 and TRBJ2-3, with 11 positions matching TRBD2. Germline CDR1 and CDR2: MGHRA and YSYEKL. CDR3 size: 18 residues. After removal of 0 bases from V and 0 bases from J, the junction contained 5 bases not matched to a gene. The DNA for the CDR3 is TGCGCCAGCAGCCAAGAGCTAGCGGGGGGCCGTAGCACAGATACGCAGTATTTT. It yields the protein CASSQELAGGRSTDTQYF.

V and J are TRBV9 and TRBJ1-2; 9 nucleotides line up with TRBD1. Trimming at V came to 1 base and at J to 8 bases, leaving 9 bases not matched to a gene. The CDR3 covers 15 residues. The V gene's germline CDR1 is SGDLS and CDR2 YYNGEE. CDR3 sequence (DNA): TGTGCCAGCAGCGTAAATCCGGGACAGGGAGGAGGCTACACCTTC. This encodes CASSVNPGQGGGYTF.